This T cell receptor (beta chain) was identified in a study of response to subunit inactivated influenza vaccine. Broader study findings: Few additional T cells are recruited per seasonal influenza vaccination, authors suggested.

Comment on this clonotype: Its matching antigen is unknown.

TCRdb re-called the RT-PCR reads through MiXCR, storing one row per CDR3 protein. Seen here are about 520,000 distinct CDR3 sequences, 25% observed once, and the top ten hold about 1.9%. V lost 8 bases to trimming and J lost 5 bases, with 15 bases between them. There are 14 residues in the CDR3. In germline, CDR1 is LGHDT, CDR2 YNNKEL (reference sequence). The sequencing used CD4+ T cells sorted from PBMCs, collected more than 4 days after vaccination. The rearrangement uses TRBV3-1 and TRBJ2-2; D may be TRBD1 or TRBD2 (5 bases each). The clonotype originates from a man in his fifties who received an inactivated influenza vaccine. The CDR3 coding sequence is TGTGCCAGCTCCCCGAGGGGCGGGACCGGGGAGCTGTTTTTT. Its translation: CASSPRGGTGELFF.